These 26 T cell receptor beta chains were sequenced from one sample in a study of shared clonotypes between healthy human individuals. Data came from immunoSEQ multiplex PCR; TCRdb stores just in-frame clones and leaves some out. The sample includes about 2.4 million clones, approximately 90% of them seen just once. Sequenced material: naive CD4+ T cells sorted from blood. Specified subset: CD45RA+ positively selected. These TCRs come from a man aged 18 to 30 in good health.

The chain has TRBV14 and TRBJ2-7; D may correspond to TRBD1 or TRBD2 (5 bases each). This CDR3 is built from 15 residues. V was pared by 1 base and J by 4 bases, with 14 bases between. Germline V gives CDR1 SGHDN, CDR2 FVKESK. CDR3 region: CASSQAPGPSYEQYF. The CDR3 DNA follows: TGTGCCAGCAGCCAAGCGCCGGGACCTTCTTACGAGCAGTACTTC.

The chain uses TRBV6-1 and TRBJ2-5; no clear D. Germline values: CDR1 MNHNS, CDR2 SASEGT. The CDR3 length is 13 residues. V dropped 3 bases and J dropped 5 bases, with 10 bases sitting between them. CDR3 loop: CASSEGLRETQYF. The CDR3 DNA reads TGTGCCAGCAGTGAGGGATTAAGGGAGACCCAGTACTTC.

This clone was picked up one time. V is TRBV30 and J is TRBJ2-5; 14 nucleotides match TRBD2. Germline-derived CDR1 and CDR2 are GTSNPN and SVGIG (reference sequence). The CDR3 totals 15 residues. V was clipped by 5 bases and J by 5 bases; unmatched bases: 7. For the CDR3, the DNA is TGTGCCTGGTGCCCGGGACTAGCGGGAGCGGAGACCCAGTACTTC. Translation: CAWCPGLAGAETQYF.

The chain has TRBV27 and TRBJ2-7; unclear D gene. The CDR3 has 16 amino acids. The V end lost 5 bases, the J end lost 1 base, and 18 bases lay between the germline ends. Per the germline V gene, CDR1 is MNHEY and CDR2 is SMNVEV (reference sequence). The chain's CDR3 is CASSPQRTGSSYEQYF. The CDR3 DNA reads TGTGCCAGCAGTCCCCAAAGAACGGGCAGTTCCTACGAGCAGTACTTC.

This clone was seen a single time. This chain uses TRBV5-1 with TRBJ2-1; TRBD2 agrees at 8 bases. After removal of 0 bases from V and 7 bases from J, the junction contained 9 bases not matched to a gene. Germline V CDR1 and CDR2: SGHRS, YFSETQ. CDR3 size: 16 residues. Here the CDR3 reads CASSLGLATALNEQFF. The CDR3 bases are TGCGCCAGCAGCTTGGGACTAGCGACGGCCCTGAATGAGCAGTTCTTC.

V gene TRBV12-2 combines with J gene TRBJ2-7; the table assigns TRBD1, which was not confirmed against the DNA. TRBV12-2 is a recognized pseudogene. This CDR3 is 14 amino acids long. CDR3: CASRTRTGAYEQYF. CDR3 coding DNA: TGTGCAAGTCGCACTCGGACAGGGGCCTACGAGCAGTACTTC.

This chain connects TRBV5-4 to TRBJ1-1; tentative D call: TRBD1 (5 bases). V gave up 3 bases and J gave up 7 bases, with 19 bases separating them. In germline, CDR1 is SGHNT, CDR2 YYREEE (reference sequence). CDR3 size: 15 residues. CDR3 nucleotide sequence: TGTGCCAGCAGCTCCCTGACGGCAGGGCACGTTGAAGCTTTCTTT. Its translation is CASSSLTAGHVEAFF.

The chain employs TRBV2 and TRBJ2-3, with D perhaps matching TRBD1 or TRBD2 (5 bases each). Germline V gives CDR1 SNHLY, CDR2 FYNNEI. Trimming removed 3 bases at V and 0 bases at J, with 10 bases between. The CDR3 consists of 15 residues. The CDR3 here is CASSDVGESTDTQYF. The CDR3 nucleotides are TGTGCCAGCAGTGATGTGGGGGAGAGCACAGATACGCAGTATTTT.

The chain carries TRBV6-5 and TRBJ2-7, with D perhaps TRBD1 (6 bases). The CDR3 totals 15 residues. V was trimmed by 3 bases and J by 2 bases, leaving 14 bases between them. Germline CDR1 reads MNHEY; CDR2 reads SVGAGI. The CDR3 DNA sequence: TGTGCCAGCAGTTATCGCCCGGACAGAACCTACGAGCAGTACTTC. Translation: CASSYRPDRTYEQYF.

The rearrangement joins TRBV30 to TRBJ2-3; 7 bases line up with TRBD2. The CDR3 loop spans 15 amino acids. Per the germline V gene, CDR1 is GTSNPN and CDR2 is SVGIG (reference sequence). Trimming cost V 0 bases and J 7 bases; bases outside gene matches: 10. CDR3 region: CAWSVGGVQIYTQYF. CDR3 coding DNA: TGTGCCTGGAGTGTTGGGGGGGTCCAAATTTATACGCAGTATTTT.

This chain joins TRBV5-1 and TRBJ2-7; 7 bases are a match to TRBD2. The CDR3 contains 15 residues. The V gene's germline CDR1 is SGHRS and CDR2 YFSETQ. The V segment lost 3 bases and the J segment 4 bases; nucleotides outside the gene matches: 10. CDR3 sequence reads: CASSWYGGEEYEQYF. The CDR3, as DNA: TGCGCCAGCAGCTGGTATGGGGGGGAGGAGTACGAGCAGTACTTC.

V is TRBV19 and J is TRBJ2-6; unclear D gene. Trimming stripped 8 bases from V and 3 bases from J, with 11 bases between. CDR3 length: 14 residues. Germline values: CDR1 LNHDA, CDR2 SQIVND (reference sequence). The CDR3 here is CASHPLGGANVLTF. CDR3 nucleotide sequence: TGTGCCAGTCACCCCCTCGGTGGGGCCAACGTCCTGACTTTC.

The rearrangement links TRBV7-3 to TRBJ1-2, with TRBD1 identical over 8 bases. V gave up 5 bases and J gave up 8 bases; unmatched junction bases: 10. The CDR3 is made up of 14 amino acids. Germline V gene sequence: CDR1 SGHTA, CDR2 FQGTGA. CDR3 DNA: TGTGCCAGCAGCCCTTCGGGACAGGCTAAGGGCTACACCTTC. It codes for CASSPSGQAKGYTF.

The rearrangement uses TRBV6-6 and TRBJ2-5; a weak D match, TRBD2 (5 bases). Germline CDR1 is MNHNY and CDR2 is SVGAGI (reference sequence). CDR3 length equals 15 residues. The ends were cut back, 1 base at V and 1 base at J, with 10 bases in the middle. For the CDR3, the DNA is TGTGCCAGCAGTTACTTCGCGGGTTCCCAAGAGACCCAGTACTTC. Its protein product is CASSYFAGSQETQYF.

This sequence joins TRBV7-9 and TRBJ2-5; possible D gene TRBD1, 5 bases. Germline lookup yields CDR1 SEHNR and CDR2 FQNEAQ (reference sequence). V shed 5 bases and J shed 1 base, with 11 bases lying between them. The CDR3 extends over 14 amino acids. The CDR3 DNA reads TGTGCCAGCAGCCCCGACAGACTCCAAGAGACCCAGTACTTC. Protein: CASSPDRLQETQYF.

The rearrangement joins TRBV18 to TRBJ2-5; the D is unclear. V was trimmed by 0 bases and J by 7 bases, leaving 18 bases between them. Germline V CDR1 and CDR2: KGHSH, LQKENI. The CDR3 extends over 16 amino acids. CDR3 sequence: CASSPPPASPRLTQYF. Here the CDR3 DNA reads TGTGCCAGCTCACCACCGCCCGCGTCCCCCCGGCTGACCCAGTACTTC.

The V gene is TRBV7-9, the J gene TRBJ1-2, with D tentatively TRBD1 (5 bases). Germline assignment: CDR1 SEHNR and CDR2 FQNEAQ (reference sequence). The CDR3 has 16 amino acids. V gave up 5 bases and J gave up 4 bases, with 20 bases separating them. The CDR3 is CASSPPGLPPVYGYTF. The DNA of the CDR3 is TGTGCCAGCAGCCCCCCGGGACTCCCGCCAGTCTATGGCTACACCTTC. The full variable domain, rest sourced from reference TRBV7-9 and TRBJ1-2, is DTGVSQNPRHKITKRGQNVTFRCDPISEHNRLYWYRQTLGQGPEFLTYFQNEAQLEKSRLLSDRFSAERPKGSFSTLEIQRTEQGDSAMYLCASSPPGLPPVYGYTFGSGTRLTVV.

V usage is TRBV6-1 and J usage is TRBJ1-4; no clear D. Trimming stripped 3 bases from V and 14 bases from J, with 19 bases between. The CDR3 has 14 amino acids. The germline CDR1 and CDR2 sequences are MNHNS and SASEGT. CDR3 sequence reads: CASSDFGERGSLFF. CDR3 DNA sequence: TGTGCCAGCAGTGATTTCGGGGAGAGAGGGAGTCTGTTTTTT.

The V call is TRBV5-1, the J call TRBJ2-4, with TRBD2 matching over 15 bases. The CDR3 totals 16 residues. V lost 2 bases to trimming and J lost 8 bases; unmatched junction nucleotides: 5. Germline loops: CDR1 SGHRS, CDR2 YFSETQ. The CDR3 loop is CASSLGLAGGVDIQYF. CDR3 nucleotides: TGCGCCAGCAGCTTAGGACTAGCGGGAGGGGTGGACATTCAGTACTTC.

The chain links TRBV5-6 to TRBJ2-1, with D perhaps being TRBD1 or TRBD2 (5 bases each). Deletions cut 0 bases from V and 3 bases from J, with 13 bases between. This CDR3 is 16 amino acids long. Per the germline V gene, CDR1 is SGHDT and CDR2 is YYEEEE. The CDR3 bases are TGTGCCAGCAGCTTGGATGAGGGGTGGTACTACAATGAGCAGTTCTTC. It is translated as CASSLDEGWYYNEQFF.

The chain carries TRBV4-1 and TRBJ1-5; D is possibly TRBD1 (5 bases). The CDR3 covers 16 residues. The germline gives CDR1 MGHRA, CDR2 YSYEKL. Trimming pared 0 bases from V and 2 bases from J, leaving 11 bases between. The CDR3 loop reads CASSQEGREGNQPQHF. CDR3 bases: TGCGCCAGCAGCCAAGAGGGGCGCGAAGGCAATCAGCCCCAGCATTTT.

The CDR3 region is CASSLAVGNSGNTIYF. The CDR3 coding sequence is TGTGCCAGCAGCTTAGCAGTAGGTAACTCTGGAAACACCATATATTTT. V usage is TRBV7-9 and J usage is TRBJ1-3; D gene uncertain. The CDR3 contains 16 residues. V lost 0 bases and J lost 0, with 9 bases in between. The V gene's germline CDR1 is SEHNR and CDR2 FQNEAQ (reference sequence).

CDR3 residues: CAWSEDKINEKLFF. The CDR3 DNA reads as TGTGCCTGGAGTGAGGACAAGATTAATGAAAAACTGTTTTTT. This chain connects TRBV30 to TRBJ1-4; D is perhaps TRBD1 (5 bases). The CDR3 spans 14 residues. Germline V lookup: CDR1 GTSNPN, CDR2 SVGIG (reference sequence). Deletions cut 1 base from V and 4 bases from J, with 10 bases between.

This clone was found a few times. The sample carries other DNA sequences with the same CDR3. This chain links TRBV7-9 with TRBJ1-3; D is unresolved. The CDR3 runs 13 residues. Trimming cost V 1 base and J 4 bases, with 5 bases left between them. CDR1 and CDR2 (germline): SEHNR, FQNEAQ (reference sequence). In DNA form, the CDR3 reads TGTGCCAGCAGCTTAGGAATCGGAAACACCATATATTTT. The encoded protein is CASSLGIGNTIYF.

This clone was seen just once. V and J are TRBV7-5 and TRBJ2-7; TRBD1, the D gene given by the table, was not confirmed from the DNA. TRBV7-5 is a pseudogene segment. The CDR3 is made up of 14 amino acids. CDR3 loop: CARSFRDSYYEQYF. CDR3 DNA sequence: TGTGCCAGAAGCTTCCGGGACAGTTACTACGAGCAGTACTTC.

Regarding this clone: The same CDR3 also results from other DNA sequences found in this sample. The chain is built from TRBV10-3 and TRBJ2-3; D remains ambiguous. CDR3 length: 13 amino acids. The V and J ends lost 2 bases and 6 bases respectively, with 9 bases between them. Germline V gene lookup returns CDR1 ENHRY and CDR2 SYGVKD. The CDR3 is CAISESPPDTQYF. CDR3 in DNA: TGTGCCATCAGTGAGAGTCCCCCCGATACGCAGTATTTT.